These 27 T cell receptor beta chains came from one sample sequenced in a study of T cell repertoires in ileal Crohn's disease. Only in-frame clones appear in the TCRdb table, and some are missing; sequencing was by immunoSEQ multiplex PCR. Of 8,000 to 8,500 clones listed, about three quarters are singletons. Material: ileal tissue. Every receptor here comes from an adult with Crohn's disease.

The chain links TRBV11-1 to TRBJ2-1; a weak D match, TRBD2 (6 bases). Germline values: CDR1 SGHAT, CDR2 FQDESV (reference sequence). V lost 3 bases and J 7 bases, leaving 16 bases between the germline ends. This CDR3 spans 15 amino acids. The CDR3 reads CASSFRGDLGNEQFF. In DNA, the CDR3 is TGTGCCAGCAGCTTCCGCGGGGACCTTGGGAATGAGCAGTTCTTC.

In its sample, this clone was seen a few times. The chain combines TRBV5-6 with TRBJ1-1; possible D gene TRBD1, 5 bases. Trimming removed 4 bases at V and 3 bases at J, with 13 bases between. This CDR3 region has 14 residues. The germline V gene has CDR1 SGHDT and CDR2 YYEEEE. DNA of the CDR3: TGTGCCAGCAGCCGCCCCCAGGGTTACACTGAAGCTTTCTTT. The encoded protein is CASSRPQGYTEAFF.

The chain recombines TRBV4-3 with TRBJ2-7; 8 nucleotides agree with TRBD1. Germline trimming cut 0 bases from V and 3 bases from J; bases unmatched to any gene: 7. Germline CDR1 reads LGHNA; CDR2 reads YSLEER. The CDR3 loop spans 16 amino acids. The CDR3 reads CASSQDQGTGYYEQYF. CDR3 sequence (DNA): TGCGCCAGCAGCCAAGATCAAGGGACAGGCTACTACGAGCAGTACTTC.

The chain uses TRBV7-9 and TRBJ1-1, with D possibly being TRBD1 (6 bases). Trimming pared 5 bases from V and 6 bases from J, leaving 19 bases between. Germline-derived CDR1 and CDR2 are SEHNR and FQNEAQ (reference sequence). This CDR3 has 15 residues. Here the CDR3 DNA reads TGTGCCAGCAGCGGGTCGACAGGTATCGTGCCTGAAGCTTTCTTT. Its protein is CASSGSTGIVPEAFF.

This clone appeared once. The chain joins TRBV30 to TRBJ1-2, with TRBD1 as a possible D gene (5 bases). Trimming cost V 5 bases and J 8 bases, with 21 bases left between them. The length of the CDR3 is 14 residues. Germline V gene sequence: CDR1 GTSNPN, CDR2 SVGIG (reference sequence). In DNA form, the CDR3 reads TGTGCCTGGGGAAGACAGACCCTTTGGGGAGGCTACACCTTC. It codes for CAWGRQTLWGGYTF.

The chain carries TRBV28 and TRBJ2-2, with 9 bases that match TRBD1. CDR1 MDHEN and CDR2 SYDVKM come from the germline V gene. V shed 4 bases, J shed 6 bases, and the junction held 6 bases outside the gene matches. This CDR3 is built from 15 residues. CDR3 amino acids: CASSWGTGRPGELFF. CDR3 DNA: TGTGCCAGCAGTTGGGGGACAGGGAGGCCCGGGGAGCTGTTTTTT. The whole variable domain, remainder taken from reference TRBV28 and TRBJ2-2, is DVKVTQSSRYLVKRTGEKVFLECVQDMDHENMFWYRQDPGLGLRLIYFSYDVKMKEKGDIPEGYSVSREKKERFSLILESASTNQTSMYLCASSWGTGRPGELFFGEGSRLTVL.

The V gene is TRBV7-9, the J gene TRBJ2-3; perhaps TRBD1 as D (6 bases). V lost 1 base, J lost 4 bases, and 9 bases lay in between. There are 14 residues in the CDR3. Per the germline V gene, CDR1 is SEHNR and CDR2 is FQNEAQ (reference sequence). The CDR3 DNA sequence: TGTGCCAGCAGCTTAGGAGGGGGACCAGATACGCAGTATTTT. It yields the protein CASSLGGGPDTQYF. The whole variable domain, remainder taken from reference TRBV7-9 and TRBJ2-3, is DTGVSQNPRHKITKRGQNVTFRCDPISEHNRLYWYRQTLGQGPEFLTYFQNEAQLEKSRLLSDRFSAERPKGSFSTLEIQRTEQGDSAMYLCASSLGGGPDTQYFGPGTRLTVL.

The V and J genes are TRBV30 and TRBJ2-7; no definite D call. This CDR3 has 13 residues. Germline CDR1 reads GTSNPN; CDR2 reads SVGIG (reference sequence). V lost 3 bases and J 2 bases, leaving 11 bases between the germline ends. The CDR3 reads CAWSPLDPYEQYF. The CDR3, as DNA: TGTGCCTGGAGCCCCTTAGATCCCTACGAGCAGTACTTC. The whole variable domain, filled in from reference TRBV30 and TRBJ2-7, reads SQTIHQWPATLVQPVGSPLSLECTVEGTSNPNLYWYRQAAGRGLQLLFYSVGIGQISSEVPQNLSASRPQDRQFILSSKKLLLSDSGFYLCAWSPLDPYEQYFGPGTRLTVT.

This clone was recorded a few times. The rearrangement joins TRBV4-3 to TRBJ1-3; TRBD1 might be the D (5 bases). This CDR3 is built from 16 residues. V lost 1 base, J lost 7 bases, and 17 bases lay in between. Germline V gene sequence: CDR1 LGHNA, CDR2 YSLEER. Here the CDR3 reads CASSQGYGSGGNTIYF. CDR3 DNA sequence: TGCGCCAGCAGCCAAGGTTACGGTTCTGGGGGGAACACCATATATTTT.

V gene TRBV19 combines with J gene TRBJ1-2; the D is unclear. Germline CDR1 and CDR2: LNHDA and SQIVND (reference sequence). This CDR3 region has 14 residues. The germline V and J ends were trimmed by 2 bases and 2 bases, with 9 bases remaining between them. Here the CDR3 DNA reads TGTGCCAGTAGTATATGGGCCAGAAACTATGGCTACACCTTC. Its translation is CASSIWARNYGYTF. The complete variable domain, with remaining parts taken from reference TRBV19 and TRBJ1-2, reads DGGITQSPKYLFRKEGQNVTLSCEQNLNHDAMYWYRQDPGQGLRLIYYSQIVNDFQKGDIAEGYSVSREKKESFPLTVTSAQKNPTAFYLCASSIWARNYGYTFGSGTRLTVV.

This chain uses TRBV5-6 with TRBJ2-7; D perhaps matches TRBD1 (6 bases). The CDR3 totals 14 residues. The germline gives CDR1 SGHDT, CDR2 YYEEEE. The ends were cut back, 3 bases at V and 6 bases at J, with 16 bases in the middle. This CDR3 reads CASSYDRRLAEQYF. The CDR3 coding sequence is TGTGCCAGCAGCTATGACAGGCGGTTGGCCGAGCAGTACTTC.

By share, this clone counts as medium-sized. The V and J genes are TRBV10-1 and TRBJ1-1, with TRBD1 matching over 10 bases. The V segment lost 11 bases and the J segment 4 bases; nucleotides outside the gene matches: 10. Looked up from germline, CDR1 is WNHNN and CDR2 is SYGVQD (reference sequence). The CDR3 has 14 residues. CDR3 loop: CAGEGTGDFTEAFF. DNA for the CDR3: TGCGCCGGGGAAGGGACAGGGGATTTCACTGAAGCTTTCTTT.

The chain employs TRBV5-1 and TRBJ2-2, with a weak D call TRBD1 (6 bases). The length of the CDR3 is 14 residues. The germline V and J ends were trimmed by 6 bases and 1 base, with 10 bases remaining between them. Germline CDR1 reads SGHRS; CDR2 reads YFSETQ. CDR3 protein: CASTPGQNTGELFF. Here the CDR3 DNA reads TGCGCCAGCACTCCGGGACAGAACACCGGGGAGCTGTTTTTT. The full variable domain, in which reference TRBV5-1 and TRBJ2-2 provide the parts outside the CDR3, is KAGVTQTPRYLIKTRGQQVTLSCSPISGHRSVSWYQQTPGQGLQFLFEYFSETQRNKGNFPGRFSGRQFSNSRSEMNVSTLELGDSALYLCASTPGQNTGELFFGEGSRLTVL.

The rearrangement links TRBV7-8 to TRBJ1-2; no firm D call. CDR3 length equals 17 residues. Germline V gene lookup returns CDR1 SGHVS and CDR2 FQNEAQ. Trimming shortened V by 0 bases and J by 2 bases, and 16 bases separated the two germline ends. The CDR3 DNA reads TGTGCCAGCAGCTTAGCGTATGGGCAGCTTCAGAACTATGGCTACACCTTC. This translates into CASSLAYGQLQNYGYTF.

The chain carries TRBV10-3 and TRBJ2-1; tentatively, D is TRBD2 (5 bases). This CDR3 is 16 amino acids long. Deletions cut 6 bases from V and 1 base from J, with 16 bases between. Germline V CDR1 and CDR2: ENHRY, SYGVKD. The CDR3 loop is CAIRTAGESSYNEQFF. The CDR3 nucleotides are TGTGCCATCAGGACCGCGGGCGAGAGTTCCTACAATGAGCAGTTCTTC.

This chain connects TRBV9 to TRBJ2-5, with TRBD1 matching over 9 bases. With 3 bases clipped from V and 5 bases from J, the junction kept 11 bases outside the gene matches. Germline V gene sequence: CDR1 SGDLS, CDR2 YYNGEE. The length of the CDR3 is 16 residues. Written as DNA, the CDR3 is TGTGCCAGCAGCGGCCGGGACAGGGTATTAAGGGAGACCCAGTACTTC. This gives the protein CASSGRDRVLRETQYF.

V is TRBV5-4 and J is TRBJ2-4, with 14 bases that match TRBD2. The CDR3 is made up of 17 amino acids. CDR1 and CDR2 from the germline V gene are SGHNT and YYREEE (reference sequence). The V gene end was trimmed by 4 bases and the J gene end by 0 bases; junction bases not matched to a gene: 3. CDR3 DNA: TGTGCCAGCAGCCTGGGACTAGCGGGGGTAGCCAAAAACATTCAGTACTTC. Amino acids: CASSLGLAGVAKNIQYF.

The chain uses TRBV6-1 and TRBJ2-5, with D possibly TRBD1 on 6 matching bases. With 7 bases removed from V and 4 bases from J, the gap between germline ends came to 13 bases. Germline CDR1 reads MNHNS; CDR2 reads SASEGT. The CDR3 is 13 residues long. This chain's CDR3 is CASITGSGETQYF. The CDR3 DNA follows: TGTGCCAGCATCACAGGGTCAGGAGAGACCCAGTACTTC.

The V gene is TRBV19, the J gene TRBJ1-2; D is perhaps TRBD1 (6 bases). CDR3 length: 13 amino acids. Trimming stripped 10 bases from V and 0 bases from J, with 12 bases between. Germline CDR1 reads LNHDA; CDR2 reads SQIVND (reference sequence). The CDR3 nucleotides are TGTGCCACCCAAGACAGGCCTAACTATGGCTACACCTTC. Its translation: CATQDRPNYGYTF.

This clone has more than one count but fewer than ten. This chain joins TRBV19 and TRBJ2-5; 7 bases align to TRBD1. This CDR3 comprises 12 residues. Germline trimming cut 5 bases from V and 6 bases from J; bases unmatched to any gene: 3. Germline V gene lookup returns CDR1 LNHDA and CDR2 SQIVND (reference sequence). CDR3 sequence: CASSQQGKTQYF. The DNA of the CDR3 is TGTGCCAGTAGTCAACAGGGGAAGACCCAGTACTTC.

This sequence joins TRBV13 and TRBJ2-7; 7 bases line up with TRBD2. The ends lost 6 bases at V and 4 bases at J; junction bases unmatched: 12. Germline V gene sequence: CDR1 PRHDT, CDR2 FYEKMQ (reference sequence). The CDR3 spans 15 residues. In nucleotides, the CDR3 is TGTGCCAGCAGTGGGGACGCTAGCGGAGGTTACGAGCAGTACTTC. Its translation is CASSGDASGGYEQYF.

The chain has TRBV7-7 and TRBJ2-3; a weak D match, TRBD2 (6 bases). V gave up 1 base and J gave up 2 bases, with 10 bases separating them. Germline-derived CDR1 and CDR2 are SSHAT and FNYEAQ (reference sequence). The CDR3 is 15 residues long. The CDR3 is CASSLDGGATDTQYF. Here the CDR3 DNA reads TGTGCCAGCAGCTTAGATGGCGGGGCCACAGATACGCAGTATTTT. Full variable domain (outside the CDR3, taken from reference TRBV7-7 and TRBJ2-3): GAGVSQSPRYKVTKRGQDVTLRCDPISSHATLYWYQQALGQGPEFLTYFNYEAQPDKSGLPSDRFSAERPEGSISTLTIQRTEQRDSAMYRCASSLDGGATDTQYFGPGTRLTVL.

This clone was detected only once. CDR3 loop: CASSEHSGGTQYF. In DNA, the CDR3 is TGTGCCAGCAGTGAACACTCCGGGGGGACCCAGTACTTC. The chain links TRBV2 to TRBJ2-5; D is perhaps TRBD2 (6 bases). This CDR3 contains 13 residues. Deletions cut 2 bases from V and 7 bases from J, with 11 bases between. Looked up from germline, CDR1 is SNHLY and CDR2 is FYNNEI.

The chain combines TRBV19 with TRBJ1-1, with D maybe TRBD1 (5 bases). V was shortened by 5 bases and J by 4 bases, with 17 bases between the two germline ends. This CDR3 comprises 15 residues. The germline gives CDR1 LNHDA, CDR2 SQIVND (reference sequence). The CDR3 coding sequence is TGTGCCAGTAGTCCCCGGACACATTTATCCACTGAAGCTTTCTTT. This encodes CASSPRTHLSTEAFF.

The chain is built from TRBV5-1 and TRBJ2-2; the match to TRBD2 covers 11 bases. The germline gives CDR1 SGHRS, CDR2 YFSETQ. This CDR3 contains 16 residues. V trimming: 5 bases; J trimming: 7 bases; junction bases outside the gene matches: 10. CDR3 in DNA: TGCGCCAGCAGACTTCTAGCGGGGGGCACGGGCGGGGAGCTGTTTTTT. This gives the protein CASRLLAGGTGGELFF.

In its sample, this clone ranks as large. Distinct nucleotide sequences in the sample also encode this CDR3. The J gene is TRBJ1-5, the V gene TRBV9; 7 nucleotides match TRBD1. V gave up 4 bases and J gave up 2 bases; unmatched junction bases: 6. CDR3 length: 15 amino acids. Germline V gene lookup returns CDR1 SGDLS and CDR2 YYNGEE. This chain's CDR3 is CASSLGGGGNQPQHF. The CDR3 nucleotides read TGTGCCAGCAGCCTAGGGGGCGGCGGCAATCAGCCCCAGCATTTT.

CDR3 nucleotides: TGTGCCAGCAGCTCAGAGACTAGCGGCTCCTACGAGCAGTACTTC. As protein: CASSSETSGSYEQYF. The chain uses TRBV5-5 and TRBJ2-7, with 9 bases fitting TRBD2. Germline CDR1 reads SGHKS; CDR2 reads YYEKEE (reference sequence). The J segment lost 0 bases and the V segment lost 3 bases, leaving 4 bases of the junction unmatched. The CDR3 spans 15 residues. Looking up the rest from reference TRBV5-5 and TRBJ2-7 gives the full variable domain: DAGVTQSPTHLIKTRGQQVTLRCSPISGHKSVSWYQQVLGQGPQFIFQYYEKEERGRGNFPDRFSARQFPNYSSELNVNALLLGDSALYLCASSSETSGSYEQYFGPGTRLTVT.